Following are 13 T cell receptor beta chains from one sample sequenced in a study of blood T cell repertoires in COVID-19. Generated by immunoSEQ multiplex PCR, the TCRdb table keeps only in-frame clones and is missing some. This sample has about 500,000 clones, with roughly nine tenths found just once. Sequencing was done on a sample of peripheral blood. These receptors were taken from a woman in her fifties or sixties with COVID-19, enrolled during active disease.

The chain has TRBV27 and TRBJ1-2; possibly TRBD1 for D (5 bases). The CDR3 length is 14 residues. The V gene's germline CDR1 is MNHEY and CDR2 SMNVEV (reference sequence). The V gene lost 8 bases and the J gene lost 0 bases, with 13 bases spanning the gap. CDR3 sequence reads: CASSPGFSNYGYTF. The DNA for the CDR3 is TGTGCCAGCTCACCAGGGTTCTCTAACTATGGCTACACCTTC.

The chain employs TRBV11-2 and TRBJ1-4; TRBD1 might be the D (5 bases). V lost 3 bases and J 6 bases, leaving 11 bases between the germline ends. CDR3 size: 14 residues. The V gene's germline CDR1 is SGHAT and CDR2 FQNNGV. CDR3 sequence reads: CASSFNGGDEKLFF. CDR3 in DNA: TGTGCCAGCAGCTTTAACGGGGGGGATGAAAAACTGTTTTTT.

The chain carries TRBV19 and TRBJ1-5; 8 nucleotides line up with TRBD1. The CDR3 sequence is 13 residues long. Germline-derived CDR1 and CDR2 are LNHDA and SQIVND (reference sequence). V shed 9 bases, J shed 4 bases, and the junction held 5 bases outside the gene matches. CDR3 in amino acids: CASGQGTNQPQHF. CDR3 nucleotides: TGTGCCAGCGGACAGGGAACAAATCAGCCCCAGCATTTT.

The chain uses TRBV12-5 and TRBJ1-1; possibly TRBD1 for D (5 bases). Germline CDR1 and CDR2: LGHNT and FRNRAP. V lost 3 bases, J lost 1 base, and 6 bases lay in between. The CDR3 totals 13 residues. The CDR3, as DNA: TGTGCTAGTGGTTTAGGGGCGAACACTGAAGCTTTCTTT. It encodes CASGLGANTEAFF. Complete variable domain (other parts from reference TRBV12-5 and TRBJ1-1): DARVTQTPRHKVTEMGQEVTMRCQPILGHNTVFWYRQTMMQGLELLAYFRNRAPLDDSGMPKDRFSAEMPDATLATLKIQPSEPRDSAVYFCASGLGANTEAFFGQGTRLTVV.

This rearrangement joins TRBV19 to TRBJ2-7; D may be TRBD1 (6 bases). Trimming cost V 3 bases and J 4 bases, with 13 bases left between them. The CDR3 contains 14 residues. Germline CDR1 reads LNHDA; CDR2 reads SQIVND (reference sequence). The CDR3 bases are TGTGCCAGTAGTATTCAGGGGTTGGTGTACGAGCAGTACTTC. Amino acid sequence: CASSIQGLVYEQYF.

The CDR3 is CAIRRQGKDGYTF. In DNA, the CDR3 is TGTGCCATCCGTCGACAGGGAAAGGATGGCTACACCTTC. This rearrangement joins TRBV10-3 to TRBJ1-2; the match to TRBD1 covers 7 bases. The CDR3 has 13 residues. Germline-derived CDR1 and CDR2 are ENHRY and SYGVKD. V trimming: 8 bases; J trimming: 6 bases; junction bases outside the gene matches: 9.

This chain links TRBV5-4 with TRBJ2-5; D is unclear. V was pared by 3 bases and J by 0 bases, with 12 bases between. CDR1 is SGHNT and CDR2 is YYREEE in the germline V gene (reference sequence). The CDR3 is 15 residues long. As DNA, the CDR3 is TGTGCCAGCAGCTCCCCCATGGCCCACCAAGAGACCCAGTACTTC. Protein sequence: CASSSPMAHQETQYF.

The chain joins TRBV7-7 to TRBJ2-1; 8 positions agree with TRBD2. Germline V gene sequence: CDR1 SSHAT, CDR2 FNYEAQ (reference sequence). This CDR3 has 15 amino acids. V was pared by 4 bases and J by 0 bases, with 2 bases of the junction left unmatched. The CDR3 DNA is TGTGCCAGCAGCTCCGGGACTAGCTCCTACAATGAGCAGTTCTTC. Protein sequence: CASSSGTSSYNEQFF.

This clone was seen a single time. The gene calls are TRBV20-1 and TRBJ1-1, with D unresolved. V lost 3 bases to trimming and J lost 0 bases, with 11 bases between them. The CDR3 is 14 residues long. From germline, CDR1 is DFQATT and CDR2 SNEGSKA (reference sequence). The CDR3 DNA reads as TGCAGTGCTAGTATCCCGGGGATGAACACTGAAGCTTTCTTT. Amino acid sequence: CSASIPGMNTEAFF.

The chain employs TRBV30 and TRBJ1-2, with unresolved D. The CDR3 extends over 13 amino acids. Germline CDR1 is GTSNPN and CDR2 is SVGIG (reference sequence). Trimming removed 1 base at V and 2 bases at J, with 8 bases between. The chain's CDR3 is CAWSAVLNYGYTF. In DNA form, the CDR3 reads TGTGCCTGGAGTGCGGTCCTCAACTATGGCTACACCTTC.

This chain joins TRBV5-1 and TRBJ2-1; TRBD1 matches at 8 bases. The V gene end was trimmed by 3 bases and the J gene end by 7 bases; junction bases not matched to a gene: 3. The CDR3 has 13 amino acids. CDR1 and CDR2 from the germline V gene are SGHRS and YFSETQ. The CDR3 is CASSWTGRNEQFF. The CDR3 DNA is TGCGCCAGCAGCTGGACAGGGAGGAATGAGCAGTTCTTC.

The chain carries TRBV11-2 and TRBJ1-2; 9 bases align to TRBD1. The germline CDR1 and CDR2 sequences are SGHAT and FQNNGV. Germline trimming cut 5 bases from V and 2 bases from J; bases unmatched to any gene: 6. CDR3 size: 15 residues. CDR3 sequence reads: CASSHPGQGNYGYTF. The CDR3 DNA reads TGTGCCAGCAGCCACCCGGGACAGGGAAACTATGGCTACACCTTC.

The chain carries TRBV12-3 or TRBV12-4 and TRBJ1-4; D not certain. The V end lost 1 base, the J end lost 11 bases, and 5 bases lay between the germline ends. The CDR3 is made up of 11 amino acids. The CDR3 sequence is CASSLGRKLFF. CDR3 coding DNA: TGTGCCAGCAGTTTAGGTCGGAAACTGTTTTTT.